The present T cell receptor (beta chain) was sequenced within a study of OX40 agonist ivuxolimab in advanced cancers. The wider study: Males comprised approximately 84% of the group, whose mean age was 60 years (range about 20 to 90). Whole-study findings and limits: Among expanded peripheral T cells, antigen specificity went undetermined. Among some nonresponders, normalized T-cell clonal expansion was also low.

Sequencing was performed with immunoSEQ multiplex PCR; in TCRdb, only in-frame clones are kept and a portion is missing. The sample consists of about 79,000 clones, approximately 86% of them appearing once. V lost 3 bases, J lost 6 bases, and 11 bases lay in between. The CDR3 consists of 14 residues. In germline, CDR1 is SGHNT, CDR2 YENEEA. In the case of this clone: What it recognizes is unknown.

The source was CD4+ or CD8+ T cells sorted from blood, collected in a trial of the OX40 agonist ivuxolimab. This clonotype was sampled from an adult with an advanced solid tumor such as melanoma, head and neck, liver or kidney cancer. The chain joins TRBV11-3 to TRBJ2-2, with D possibly matching TRBD2 (6 bases). The CDR3: CASSLGGSAGELFF. The CDR3 DNA follows: TGTGCCAGCAGCTTGGGGGGATCGGCCGGGGAGCTGTTTTTT.